A single T cell receptor beta chain is shown here with its context. These data are taken from a study of blood T cells in healthy people across ages. Using a J-beta primer mix together with a sample-barcoded 5' primer, a second PCR was run for roughly 6 to 11 cycles. MiXCR, run by TCRdb on the 5' RACE reads, gives a single entry per CDR3 protein. The repertoire consists of 650,000 to 1,000,000 distinct CDR3 sequences, with 35% to 40% occurring once and the leading ten covering 13%. V lost 6 bases to trimming and J lost 11 bases, with 22 bases between them. CDR1 is MNHEY and CDR2 is SMNVEV in the germline V gene (reference sequence). This CDR3 contains 14 residues.

Sequenced material: blood. This receptor was obtained from a man between 18 and 29 years old in good health. The chain uses TRBV27 and TRBJ2-5, with TRBD1 as a possible D gene (5 bases). The CDR3 loop reads CASSPGQRFYKQYF. CDR3 bases: TGTGCCAGCAGCCCCGGACAACGTTTCTACAAGCAGTACTTC.